Listed below are T cell receptor beta chains from one sample, sequenced in a study of cytomegalovirus exposure and HLA in healthy donors. Produced via immunoSEQ multiplex PCR; TCRdb's table is partial and in-frame only. The sample includes 150,000 to 200,000 clones, roughly 79% of them seen just once. Sequenced material: PBMCs. The receptors were sampled from a woman younger than 35 in good health and CMV-seropositive. CDR3s include the opening cysteine and the closing phenylalanine or tryptophan. The D gene is left open where the match is weak. A row's size may be missing; if present it is once, few, many or a size class.

clone_size	d_call	j_call	cdr3_length	v_call	cdr3_nt	cdr3_aa
.	.	TRBJ1-2	15	TRBV6-6	TGTGCCAGCACCAAGGACAGTTGGTCTAACTATGGCTACACCTTC	CASTKDSWSNYGYTF
.	TRBD1	TRBJ1-5	13	TRBV25-1	TGTGCCAGCAGGGCAGGGGGAGGTCAGCCCCAGCATTTT	CASRAGGGQPQHF
once	.	TRBJ2-1	12	TRBV11-2	TGTGCCAGCAGTCCCCGGCGGTATGAGCAGTTCTTC	CASSPRRYEQFF
.	.	TRBJ1-3	14	TRBV21-1	TGTGCCAGCAGTCCGGGGGGGCCTGGAAACACCATATATTTT	CASSPGGPGNTIYF
.	TRBD1	TRBJ1-6	14	TRBV5-4	TGTGCCAGCAGCTGGCTGGACAGGAGTTCACCCCTCCACTTT	CASSWLDRSSPLHF
.	.	TRBJ2-1	13	TRBV9	TGTGCCAGCAGCGTAGGAGGTATCGGTGAGCAGTTCTTC	CASSVGGIGEQFF
.	TRBD1	TRBJ2-2	15	TRBV19	TGTGCCAGTAGTCAGGGGGTCCAGAACACCGGGGAGCTGTTTTTT	CASSQGVQNTGELFF
.	.	TRBJ1-2	17	TRBV4-1	TGCGCCAGCAGCCAAGTCTCTGTCGAGGGACTCCACTATGGCTACACCTTC	CASSQVSVEGLHYGYTF
few	TRBD1	TRBJ1-4	15	TRBV6-5	TGTGCCAGCAGCGAAAGGACAGGGTTGGAAGAAAAACTGTTTTTT	CASSERTGLEEKLFF
.	.	TRBJ1-2	13	TRBV6-5	TGTGCCAGCAGTAGGGGCCGCTCCTATGGCTACACCTTC	CASSRGRSYGYTF
.	.	TRBJ1-1	14	TRBV10-1	TGCGCCAGCAGTGTTCGGGGAGTTGGGACTGAAGCTTTCTTT	CASSVRGVGTEAFF
.	.	TRBJ2-2	15	TRBV6-1	TGTGCCAGCAGTCCCTGGGGGACTGAGACCGGGGAGCTGTTTTTT	CASSPWGTETGELFF
once	.	TRBJ2-1	14	TRBV7-9	TGTGCCAGCAGCTTAGTACAGGAGTACAATGAGCAGTTCTTC	CASSLVQEYNEQFF
.	TRBD2	TRBJ2-5	14	TRBV19	TGTGCCAGTAGTTTACGGGGGGGCCAAGAGACCCAGTACTTC	CASSLRGGQETQYF
few	TRBD2	TRBJ2-5	17	TRBV5-1	TGCGCCAGCAGCTTGGATCATAGCGGGGGGGACCAAGAGACCCAGTACTTC	CASSLDHSGGDQETQYF
.	.	TRBJ2-5	14	TRBV10-3	TGTGCCATCAGTGAGTACAAGGAGGAAGAGACCCAGTACTTC	CAISEYKEEETQYF
.	.	TRBJ1-4	12	TRBV5-1	TGCGCCAGCAGCCCGGACAGTGAAAAACTGTTTTTT	CASSPDSEKLFF